A single sample is the source of the 27 T cell receptor beta chains below, sequenced in a study of spatial heterogeneity in lung cancer. Time point in this sample: sample taken at primary tumor resection. TCRs were sequenced from unsorted whole RNA of tumor, nontumor lung or PBMC. Each CDR3 protein is one row after TCRdb ran MiXCR on the 5' RACE reads. Of 20,000 to 25,000 distinct CDR3 sequences in the sample, 2.5% to 4% were seen once. The sequenced sample was PBMCs, obtained at surgery. The receptors here all came from a female donor with early-stage non-small cell lung cancer.

This clonotype was seen repeatedly, ten times or more. The rearrangement uses TRBV18 and TRBJ1-1, with a possible D match to TRBD1 (6 bases). CDR3 size: 17 residues. Trimming pared 3 bases from V and 4 bases from J, leaving 21 bases between. Germline CDR1 is KGHSH and CDR2 is LQKENI. CDR3 protein: CASSPPGRGGLGTEAFF. In nucleotides, the CDR3 is TGTGCCAGCTCACCCCCCGGGAGGGGGGGTTTGGGCACTGAAGCTTTCTTT.

The rearrangement links TRBV5-1 to TRBJ2-1; 8 bases are a match to TRBD2. Germline V lookup: CDR1 SGHRS, CDR2 YFSETQ. The CDR3 is 17 residues long. Trimming took 1 base from V and 7 from J; bases not matched to a gene: 13. The CDR3 nucleotides read TGCGCCAGCAGCTTGAGGTTTACAGGGCTAGCGGGTAATGAGCAGTTCTTC. Protein sequence: CASSLRFTGLAGNEQFF. The full variable domain, in which reference TRBV5-1 and TRBJ2-1 provide the parts outside the CDR3, is KAGVTQTPRYLIKTRGQQVTLSCSPISGHRSVSWYQQTPGQGLQFLFEYFSETQRNKGNFPGRFSGRQFSNSRSEMNVSTLELGDSALYLCASSLRFTGLAGNEQFFGPGTRLTVL.

This clonotype was picked up many times. The chain combines TRBV20-1 with TRBJ2-7, with 10 bases that match TRBD1. The CDR3 runs to 13 residues. Germline CDR1 and CDR2: DFQATT and SNEGSKA (reference sequence). Trimming took 4 bases from V and 3 from J; bases not matched to a gene: 3. The CDR3 nucleotides read TGCAGTGCTACGGGACAGGGGCTCTACGAGCAGTACTTC. This codes for CSATGQGLYEQYF.

This clonotype showed up many times. V is TRBV20-1 and J is TRBJ2-1, with a tentative D call TRBD1 (7 bases). Germline CDR1 is DFQATT and CDR2 is SNEGSKA (reference sequence). This CDR3 spans 13 amino acids. Between the trimmed V and J ends, which lost 3 bases and 4 bases, there was a span of 10 bases. CDR3 amino acids: CSAREGAYNEQFF. The CDR3 nucleotides are TGCAGTGCTAGGGAGGGGGCTTACAATGAGCAGTTCTTC.

This clonotype was detected many times. The chain has TRBV12-3 or TRBV12-4 and TRBJ2-7; D is possibly TRBD1 or TRBD2 (5 bases each). The CDR3 spans 13 residues. The ends were cut back, 4 bases at V and 4 bases at J, with 11 bases in the middle. The CDR3 DNA follows: TGTGCCAGCAGTTCGGGACCGTTTTACGAGCAGTACTTC. Translated: CASSSGPFYEQYF.

The table lists this clonotype with many counts. The chain joins TRBV6-1 to TRBJ2-1; maybe TRBD2 (5 bases). CDR1 MNHNS and CDR2 SASEGT come from the germline V gene. There are 15 residues in the CDR3. With 6 bases removed from V and 3 bases from J, the gap between germline ends came to 15 bases. The CDR3 sequence: CASSDKADIYNEQFF. CDR3 nucleotide sequence: TGTGCCAGCAGCGATAAAGCGGATATCTACAATGAGCAGTTCTTC.

This clonotype was recorded a few times. The chain's CDR3 is CASSYGDTQYF. The CDR3 coding sequence is TGTGCCAGCAGCTACGGGGATACGCAGTATTTT. V is TRBV7-3 and J is TRBJ2-3; no definite D call. The CDR3 spans 11 residues. Trimming pared 4 bases from V and 6 bases from J, leaving 5 bases between. Per germline, CDR1 SGHTA and CDR2 FQGTGA.

This clonotype was observed at least ten times. This rearrangement joins TRBV20-1 to TRBJ1-5; D gene ambiguous. Germline CDR1 and CDR2: DFQATT and SNEGSKA (reference sequence). V was shortened by 1 base and J by 9 bases, with 13 bases between the two germline ends. The CDR3 totals 13 residues. The CDR3 sequence: CSARGPSWGPQHF. CDR3 in DNA: TGCAGTGCTAGAGGTCCCTCCTGGGGGCCCCAGCATTTT.

At least ten counts were recorded for this clonotype. The chain is built from TRBV5-1 and TRBJ2-1; D remains ambiguous. Germline CDR1 SGHRS, CDR2 YFSETQ. The CDR3 covers 17 residues. Trimming cost V 0 bases and J 3 bases, with 16 bases left between them. CDR3 in DNA: TGCGCCAGCAGCTTGGATCTGCAGGAATTAGTCTACAATGAGCAGTTCTTC. Protein sequence: CASSLDLQELVYNEQFF.

This clonotype was recorded at least ten times. The chain carries TRBV24-1 and TRBJ1-5, with 11 bases fitting TRBD1. Germline V gene sequence: CDR1 KGHDR, CDR2 SFDVKD. The CDR3 is 17 amino acids. Trimming took 11 bases from V and 0 from J; bases not matched to a gene: 11. The CDR3 loop reads CAKQSGTGGNSNQPQHF. The CDR3 DNA sequence: TGTGCCAAACAATCAGGGACAGGGGGTAATAGCAATCAGCCCCAGCATTTT.

This clonotype was observed at least ten times. The V call is TRBV20-1, the J call TRBJ1-5; D is ambiguous. The V gene's germline CDR1 is DFQATT and CDR2 SNEGSKA (reference sequence). V shed 2 bases and J shed 3 bases, with 17 bases lying between them. This CDR3 comprises 16 residues. CDR3 DNA: TGCAGTGCTAGACCCGAAGGACGGCAAGTCAATCAGCCCCAGCATTTT. It is translated as CSARPEGRQVNQPQHF.

This clonotype has more than one count but fewer than ten. The V gene is TRBV7-9, the J gene TRBJ2-2; 14 bases match TRBD2. The trim removed 3 bases at V and 6 bases at J, leaving 12 bases unmatched. The CDR3 length is 19 residues. CDR1 is SEHNR and CDR2 is FQNEAQ in the germline V gene (reference sequence). CDR3 sequence (DNA): TGTGCCAGCAGCTTGGGAACCCCGGGACTAGCGGGAGTAGCCGGGGAGCTGTTTTTT. The encoded protein is CASSLGTPGLAGVAGELFF.

At least ten counts were recorded for this clonotype. The chain recombines TRBV7-8 with TRBJ2-1; TRBD2 aligns across 7 bases. The CDR3 runs to 14 residues. The germline CDR1 and CDR2 sequences are SGHVS and FQNEAQ. The V gene end was trimmed by 7 bases and the J gene end by 4 bases; junction bases not matched to a gene: 7. CDR3 residues: CASKLGGSYNEQFF. The CDR3 DNA is TGTGCCAGCAAACTCGGCGGGAGTTACAATGAGCAGTTCTTC.

This clonotype has ten or more counts. The V gene is TRBV25-1, the J gene TRBJ2-1, with 12 bases fitting TRBD2. J lost 6 bases, V lost 2 bases, and 5 bases had no gene match. Germline V gene data show CDR1 as MGHDK and CDR2 as SYGVNS. This CDR3 comprises 16 residues. The CDR3 region has the DNA TGTGCCAGCAGTGAAGGACTAGCGGGACGAATCAATGAGCAGTTCTTC. Residues: CASSEGLAGRINEQFF.

The V call is TRBV25-1, the J call TRBJ1-6; perhaps TRBD1 as D (6 bases). Trimming stripped 8 bases from V and 12 bases from J, with 14 bases between. Germline V gene sequence: CDR1 MGHDK, CDR2 SYGVNS. The CDR3 has 12 amino acids. The CDR3 is CASAQGKEPLHF. DNA for the CDR3: TGTGCCAGCGCGCAGGGGAAGGAACCCCTCCACTTT.

This clonotype was seen at least ten times. The chain recombines TRBV6-1 with TRBJ2-7, with 7 bases aligning to TRBD2. Germline V lookup: CDR1 MNHNS, CDR2 SASEGT. With V trimmed by 6 bases and J by 0 bases, 5 bases remained unmatched. The CDR3 extends over 14 amino acids. CDR3: CASRGGLSSYEQYF. CDR3 coding DNA: TGTGCCAGCAGGGGGGGGTTAAGCTCCTACGAGCAGTACTTC.

This clonotype occurred many times. The chain links TRBV18 to TRBJ2-5, with 8 bases fitting TRBD1. This CDR3 contains 13 residues. Trimming removed 6 bases from V and 2 bases from J; junction bases left unmatched: 2. In germline, CDR1 is KGHSH, CDR2 LQKENI. The DNA for the CDR3 is TGTGCCAGCTCGCGGGACAGGCAAGAGACCCAGTACTTC. It encodes CASSRDRQETQYF.

This clonotype has at least ten counts. This chain connects TRBV27 to TRBJ2-3; 8 bases are a match to TRBD2. Germline-derived CDR1 and CDR2 are MNHEY and SMNVEV (reference sequence). The CDR3 has 17 amino acids. After removal of 5 bases from V and 0 bases from J, the junction contained 10 bases not matched to a gene. CDR3 loop: CASSRLAPDSSTDTQYF. DNA of the CDR3: TGTGCCAGCAGTCGACTAGCGCCAGACTCTAGCACAGATACGCAGTATTTT.

By frequency in the sample, this clonotype is medium-sized. V and J are TRBV27 and TRBJ2-1; D might be TRBD2 (5 bases). The CDR3 runs 11 residues. Germline CDR1 reads MNHEY; CDR2 reads SMNVEV (reference sequence). V was cut by 8 bases and J by 5 bases, with 7 bases left in between. This CDR3 is CASAGNNEQFF. The CDR3 DNA reads TGTGCCAGCGCGGGTAACAATGAGCAGTTCTTC.

This clonotype was counted many times. The chain combines TRBV5-1 with TRBJ2-3; D not certain. CDR1 is SGHRS and CDR2 is YFSETQ in the germline V gene. V gave up 4 bases and J gave up 0 bases, with 9 bases separating them. The CDR3 is 14 residues long. The DNA of the CDR3 is TGCGCCAGCAGCCAGCTCGGGAGCACAGATACGCAGTATTTT. It codes for CASSQLGSTDTQYF.

This clonotype came up many times. CDR3: CASSSGTGGANQPQHF. The CDR3 coding sequence is TGTGCCAGCAGTTCCGGGACAGGAGGGGCGAATCAGCCCCAGCATTTT. The chain links TRBV6-2 or TRBV6-3 to TRBJ1-5, with 8 bases matching TRBD1. The CDR3 has 16 amino acids. Germline loops: CDR1 MNHEY, CDR2 SVGEGT. With 4 bases clipped from V and 4 bases from J, the junction kept 9 bases outside the gene matches.

This clonotype was detected ten times or more. The V and J genes are TRBV9 and TRBJ2-3; 7 bases map to TRBD1. V was pared by 5 bases and J by 3 bases, with 27 bases of the junction left unmatched. Germline loops: CDR1 SGDLS, CDR2 YYNGEE. This CDR3 is built from 21 residues. DNA of the CDR3: TGTGCCAGCAGGAGGGACAGCCAAACATTCGGACCCTATAACAGAACAGATACGCAGTATTTT. Translating gives CASRRDSQTFGPYNRTDTQYF.

The CDR3 DNA reads as TGTGCCAGCAGTTTACGTCAGGGGCCCACCGGGGAGCTGTTTTTT. It yields the protein CASSLRQGPTGELFF. The chain employs TRBV12-3 or TRBV12-4 and TRBJ2-2; possible D gene TRBD1, 6 bases. The CDR3 covers 15 residues. The V end lost 2 bases, the J end lost 4 bases, and 11 bases lay between the germline ends.

Many counts were recorded for this clonotype. The V call is TRBV7-9, the J call TRBJ2-7; 11 bases fit TRBD1. J was trimmed by 4 bases and V by 1 base; bases with no gene match: 3. The CDR3 covers 15 residues. In germline, CDR1 is SEHNR, CDR2 FQNEAQ (reference sequence). CDR3 loop: CASSLGTGGHYEQYF. The CDR3 DNA follows: TGTGCCAGCAGCTTAGGGACAGGGGGCCATTACGAGCAGTACTTC.

This clonotype was picked up many times. The gene calls are TRBV19 and TRBJ2-1, with a tentative D call TRBD2 (5 bases). The CDR3 has 15 amino acids. Trimming removed 3 bases from V and 0 bases from J, with 9 bases in between. Germline lookup yields CDR1 LNHDA and CDR2 SQIVND (reference sequence). CDR3 nucleotide sequence: TGTGCCAGTAGTATGTACGGAGGCTCCTACAATGAGCAGTTCTTC. Residues: CASSMYGGSYNEQFF.

This clonotype was observed many times. V usage is TRBV12-3 or TRBV12-4 and J usage is TRBJ2-1, with 9 nucleotides matching TRBD2. This CDR3 spans 13 amino acids. V was pared by 9 bases and J by 7 bases, with 7 bases of the junction left unmatched. CDR3 amino acids: CASQSSGINEQFF. In DNA form, the CDR3 reads TGTGCCAGTCAGTCTAGCGGGATTAATGAGCAGTTCTTC.

Ten or more counts support this clonotype. This sequence joins TRBV20-1 and TRBJ1-2; D ambiguous. CDR1 and CDR2 (germline): DFQATT, SNEGSKA (reference sequence). V was shortened by 0 bases and J by 4 bases, with 9 bases between the two germline ends. CDR3 length: 13 amino acids. The CDR3: CSAREVEGYGYTF. For the CDR3, the DNA is TGCAGTGCTAGAGAAGTGGAGGGCTATGGCTACACCTTC.